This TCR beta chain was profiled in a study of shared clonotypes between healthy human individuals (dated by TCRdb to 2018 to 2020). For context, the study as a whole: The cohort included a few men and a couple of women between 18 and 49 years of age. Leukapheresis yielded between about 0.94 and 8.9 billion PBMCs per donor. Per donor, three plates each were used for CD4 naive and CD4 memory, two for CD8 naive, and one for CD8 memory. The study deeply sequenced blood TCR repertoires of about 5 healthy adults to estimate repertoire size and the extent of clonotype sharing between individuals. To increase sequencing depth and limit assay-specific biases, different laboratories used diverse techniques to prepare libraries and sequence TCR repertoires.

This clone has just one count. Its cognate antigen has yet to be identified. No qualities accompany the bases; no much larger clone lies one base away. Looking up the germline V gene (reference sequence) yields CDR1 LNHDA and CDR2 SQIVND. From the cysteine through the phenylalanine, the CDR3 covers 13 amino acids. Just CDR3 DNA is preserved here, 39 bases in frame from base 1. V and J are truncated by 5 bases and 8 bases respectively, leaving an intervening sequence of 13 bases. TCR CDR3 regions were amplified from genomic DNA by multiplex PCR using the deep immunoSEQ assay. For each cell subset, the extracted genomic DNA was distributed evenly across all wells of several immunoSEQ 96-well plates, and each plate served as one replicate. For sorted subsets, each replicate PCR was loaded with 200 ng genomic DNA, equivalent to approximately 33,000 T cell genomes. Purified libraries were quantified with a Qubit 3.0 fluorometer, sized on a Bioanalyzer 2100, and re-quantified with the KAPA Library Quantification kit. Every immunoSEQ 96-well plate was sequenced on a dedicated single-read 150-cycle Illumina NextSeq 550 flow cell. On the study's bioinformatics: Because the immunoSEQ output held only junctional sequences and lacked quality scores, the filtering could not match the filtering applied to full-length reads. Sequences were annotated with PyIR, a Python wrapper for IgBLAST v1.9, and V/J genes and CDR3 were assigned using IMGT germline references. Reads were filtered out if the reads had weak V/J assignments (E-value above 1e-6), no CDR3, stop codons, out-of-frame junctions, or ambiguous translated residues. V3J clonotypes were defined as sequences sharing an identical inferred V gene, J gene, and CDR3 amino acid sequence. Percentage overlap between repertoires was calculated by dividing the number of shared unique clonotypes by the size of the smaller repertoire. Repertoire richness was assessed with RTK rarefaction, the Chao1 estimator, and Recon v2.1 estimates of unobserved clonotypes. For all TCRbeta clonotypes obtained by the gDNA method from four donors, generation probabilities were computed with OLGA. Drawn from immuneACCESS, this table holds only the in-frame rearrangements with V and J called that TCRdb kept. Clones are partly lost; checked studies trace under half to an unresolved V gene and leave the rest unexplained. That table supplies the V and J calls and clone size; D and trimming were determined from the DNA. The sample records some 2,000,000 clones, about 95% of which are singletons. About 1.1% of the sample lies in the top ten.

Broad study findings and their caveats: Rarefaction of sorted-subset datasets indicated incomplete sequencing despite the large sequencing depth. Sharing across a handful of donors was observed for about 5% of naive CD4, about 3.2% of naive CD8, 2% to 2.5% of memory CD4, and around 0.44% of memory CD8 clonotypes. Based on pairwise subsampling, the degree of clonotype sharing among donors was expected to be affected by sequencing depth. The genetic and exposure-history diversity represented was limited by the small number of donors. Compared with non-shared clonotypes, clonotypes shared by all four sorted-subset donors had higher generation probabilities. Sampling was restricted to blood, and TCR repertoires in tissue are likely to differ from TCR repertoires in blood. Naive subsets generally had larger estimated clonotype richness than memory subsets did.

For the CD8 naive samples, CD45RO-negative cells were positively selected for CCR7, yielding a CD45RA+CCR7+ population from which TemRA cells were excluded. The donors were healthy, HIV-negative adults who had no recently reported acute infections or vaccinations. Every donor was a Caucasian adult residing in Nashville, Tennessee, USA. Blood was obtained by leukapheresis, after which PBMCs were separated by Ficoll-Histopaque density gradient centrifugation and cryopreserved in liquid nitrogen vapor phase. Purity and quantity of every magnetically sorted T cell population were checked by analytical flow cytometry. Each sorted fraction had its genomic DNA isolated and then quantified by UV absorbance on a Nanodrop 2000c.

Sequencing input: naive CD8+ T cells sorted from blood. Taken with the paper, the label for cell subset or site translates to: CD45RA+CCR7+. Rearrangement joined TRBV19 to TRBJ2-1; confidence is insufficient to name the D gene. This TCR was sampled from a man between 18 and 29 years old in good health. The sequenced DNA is TGTGCCAGTAGTCCGGGCACCATCGATGAGCAGTTCTTC. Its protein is CASSPGTIDEQFF. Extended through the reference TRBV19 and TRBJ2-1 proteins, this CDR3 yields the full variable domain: DGGITQSPKYLFRKEGQNVTLSCEQNLNHDAMYWYRQDPGQGLRLIYYSQIVNDFQKGDIAEGYSVSREKKESFPLTVTSAQKNPTAFYLCASSPGTIDEQFFGPGTRLTVL.